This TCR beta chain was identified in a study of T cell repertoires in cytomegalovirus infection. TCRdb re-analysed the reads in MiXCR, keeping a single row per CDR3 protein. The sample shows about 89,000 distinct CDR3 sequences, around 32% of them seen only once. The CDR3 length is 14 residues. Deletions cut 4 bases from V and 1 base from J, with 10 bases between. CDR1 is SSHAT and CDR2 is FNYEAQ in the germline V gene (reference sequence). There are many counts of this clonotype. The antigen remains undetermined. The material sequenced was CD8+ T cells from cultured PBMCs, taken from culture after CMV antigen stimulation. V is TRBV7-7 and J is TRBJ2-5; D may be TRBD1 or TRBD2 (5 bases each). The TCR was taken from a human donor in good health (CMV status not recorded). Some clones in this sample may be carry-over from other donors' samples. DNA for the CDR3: TGTGCCAGCAGCTCCGCCGGGGCCCAAGAGACCCAGTACTTC. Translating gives CASSSAGAQETQYF.